These T cell receptor beta chains were read from a single sample in a study of cytomegalovirus exposure and HLA in healthy donors. Here immunoSEQ multiplex PCR was the method, and the copy in TCRdb shows in-frame clones only, minus some. The sample has roughly 110,000 clones; 81% are singletons. What was sequenced was PBMCs. The receptor set was obtained from a man aged 25-45 years in good health and CMV-seronegative. Both conserved end residues are part of each CDR3. The order of the fields is J gene, D gene, V gene, clone size, CDR3 DNA, CDR3 protein. D genes are given only for firm matches. Where a row states a size, it is once, few, many or the class of an expanded clone; other rows omit it.

>TRBJ2-7|TRBD2|TRBV19|-
TGTGCCAGTAGTACCGGGACTAGCTTCTACGAGCAGTACTTC
CASSTGTSFYEQYF
>TRBJ1-5|-|TRBV19|-
TGTGCCAGTAGTCACCAGGGGCCCCAGCCCCAGCATTTT
CASSHQGPQPQHF
>TRBJ2-7|-|TRBV28|-
TGTGCCAGCAGTCAAACAGGCACTCTCGACTACGAGCAGTACTTC
CASSQTGTLDYEQYF
>TRBJ2-7|-|TRBV28|-
TGTGCCAGCAGTTTCGTACAGGCCAGAAACGAGCAGTACTTC
CASSFVQARNEQYF
>TRBJ2-1|TRBD2|TRBV7-3|-
TGTGCCAGCAGCTACTGGGCGGGGGGGACTAATAACAATGAGCAGTTCTTC
CASSYWAGGTNNNEQFF
>TRBJ1-2|-|TRBV28|-
TGTGCCAGCAGTGGGAGGGCAGCGCCCTATGGCTACACCTTC
CASSGRAAPYGYTF
>TRBJ1-1|-|TRBV5-1|few
TGCGCCAGCAGCTTGGGGGGAGGGGGGGTCACTGAAGCTTTCTTT
CASSLGGGGVTEAFF
>TRBJ1-2|-|TRBV28|-
TGTGCCAGCAGTTTCCCGAGTGTGGGCATATATGGCTACACCTTC
CASSFPSVGIYGYTF
>TRBJ1-5|TRBD1|TRBV7-2|-
TGTGCCAGCAGTTTAGGAGACAGGGTCAATCAGCCCCAGCATTTT
CASSLGDRVNQPQHF
>TRBJ1-5|-|TRBV30|-
TGTGCCTGGAGTGTTGGCAGGGCCCCAGGGGTCCAGCATTTT
CAWSVGRAPGVQHF
>TRBJ2-5|TRBD1|TRBV7-9|-
TGTGCCAGCAGCTTAAGGACAGGAGGTAGAGAGACCCAGTACTTC
CASSLRTGGRETQYF
>TRBJ2-1|TRBD2|TRBV4-1|-
TGCGCCAGCAGCCAAGGAATAAACCCCGGGAGGGGCAATGAGCAGTTCTTC
CASSQGINPGRGNEQFF
>TRBJ1-2|-|TRBV7-8|-
TGTGCCAGCAGCTTATCTTTGACCCAGGGGGGCTACACCTTC
CASSLSLTQGGYTF
>TRBJ1-2|-|TRBV6-1|once
TGTGCCACCCCTGAGGGAGTTGGCTACACCTTC
CATPEGVGYTF
>TRBJ2-3|-|TRBV7-9|-
TGTGCCAGCAGCGAACAGACTAGTACAGATACGCAGTATTTT
CASSEQTSTDTQYF
>TRBJ2-5|TRBD1|TRBV29-1|-
TGCAGCGTTGCTCTACAGGGGCTTCGAGAAGAGACCCAGTACTTC
CSVALQGLREETQYF
>TRBJ2-5|TRBD1|TRBV29-1|-
TGCAGCGTAGGACAGGGTAAAGAGACCCAGTACTTC
CSVGQGKETQYF
>TRBJ2-1|TRBD1|TRBV9|-
TGTGCCAGCAGCGCCGACAGGGTCTCCTACAATGAGCAGTTCTTC
CASSADRVSYNEQFF
>TRBJ1-1|-|TRBV28|-
TGTGCCACCCAGGGAGGTAAGGCTTTCTTT
CATQGGKAFF
>TRBJ2-2|TRBD1|TRBV30|-
TGTGCCTGCCGAGGGACAGCAAACACCGGGGAGCTGTTTTTT
CACRGTANTGELFF
>TRBJ1-6|TRBD1|TRBV5-1|-
TGCGCCAGCACCTCGGGGACAGAACATTCACCCCTCCACTTT
CASTSGTEHSPLHF
>TRBJ1-4|-|TRBV4-1|once
TGCGCCAGCAGCCGTACAACTAATGAAAAACTGTTTTTT
CASSRTTNEKLFF
>TRBJ1-5|TRBD1|TRBV5-1|-
TGCGCCAGCAGCTTGGGGACAGGGTCTAGCAATCAGCCCCAGCATTTT
CASSLGTGSSNQPQHF
>TRBJ2-7|-|TRBV7-6|-
TGTGCCAGCAGCTTAGGACAGCGAACCTACGAGCAGTACTTC
CASSLGQRTYEQYF
>TRBJ2-3|TRBD2|TRBV9|-
TGTGCCAGCAGCGCCCGGGCTAGCGGGGGGGCTGATACGCAGTATTTT
CASSARASGGADTQYF
>TRBJ2-5|TRBD2|TRBV7-9|-
TGTGCCAGCAGCTTATGGATGGGGAGGGCAGAGACCCAGTACTTC
CASSLWMGRAETQYF
>TRBJ2-7|-|TRBV6-5|-
TGTGCCAGCAGTTACGATTCCAGGGGCCTCTCCGAGCAGTACTTC
CASSYDSRGLSEQYF
>TRBJ1-4|TRBD1|TRBV2|-
TGTGCCAGCAGGGTAACAGGGGGTGGCGAAAAACTGTTTTTT
CASRVTGGGEKLFF
>TRBJ2-6|-|TRBV9|-
TGTGCCAGCAGCGTAGGACGGAGCTCTGGGGCCAACGTCCTGACTTTC
CASSVGRSSGANVLTF
>TRBJ1-1|-|TRBV7-2|once
TGTGCCAGCAGCTTAGGCTGGTGGGTCAAAGCAGGGGACCGAATGGCTTTCTTT
CASSLGWWVKAGDRMAFF
>TRBJ1-5|TRBD1|TRBV4-1|-
TGCGCCAGCAGCCAACCTGACAGGGGGCGACAGCCCCAGCATTTT
CASSQPDRGRQPQHF
>TRBJ1-1|-|TRBV9|-
TGTGCCAGCATGAGGGGACCGGGAGTTAACACTGAAGCTTTCTTT
CASMRGPGVNTEAFF
>TRBJ2-2|-|TRBV7-7|once
TGTGCTAGCAGCTTAATCGGCGGGGAGCTGTTTTTT
CASSLIGGELFF
>TRBJ2-7|-|TRBV10-3|few
TGTGCCATCAGGGGTGACGGGACCTACGAGCAGTACTTC
CAIRGDGTYEQYF
>TRBJ2-5|TRBD2|TRBV19|-
TGTGCCAGTAGCCCTTGGGGAGGGTCAGAGACCCAGTACTTC
CASSPWGGSETQYF
>TRBJ2-5|-|TRBV6-5|-
TGTGCCAGCAGTTACTCGGCGCGGGTCGGAGAGACCCAGTACTTC
CASSYSARVGETQYF
>TRBJ2-7|TRBD2|TRBV28|-
TGTGCCAGCAGACCCGGACTAGCGGGATCCGAGCAGTACTTC
CASRPGLAGSEQYF
>TRBJ2-7|-|TRBV5-4|-
TGTGCCAGCAGCCCGGGAATGGAGATCCAAATTACCTACGAGCAGTACTTC
CASSPGMEIQITYEQYF
>TRBJ1-1|TRBD1|TRBV6-1|few
TGTGCCAGCAGTGAAATCGGGACAGCAGAAGCTTTCTTT
CASSEIGTAEAFF
>TRBJ1-1|TRBD1|TRBV7-2|-
TGTGCCAGCAGCTCCGACAGGGGGCTCTCGGGTATCAAAGCTTTCTTT
CASSSDRGLSGIKAFF
>TRBJ1-2|-|TRBV7-8|-
TGTGCCAGCAGCTTAGCGGGAGGAAACTATGGCTACACCTTC
CASSLAGGNYGYTF
>TRBJ2-1|TRBD2|TRBV7-2|-
TGTGCCAGCAGCTTCCCGGGGGGAGAGGACAATGAGCAGTTCTTC
CASSFPGGEDNEQFF
>TRBJ2-7|TRBD2|TRBV5-1|few
TGCGCCAGCAGCTTAGCCTTTAGCGGGAGAGGTTACGAGCAGTACTTC
CASSLAFSGRGYEQYF
>TRBJ1-5|TRBD1|TRBV4-1|-
TGCGCCAGCAGCCAAGGGACAGGGGCCAGCCAGCCCCAGCATTTT
CASSQGTGASQPQHF
>TRBJ2-5|TRBD1|TRBV4-1|-
TGCGCCAGCAGCCTCCAGGGGGATGAGACCCAGTACTTC
CASSLQGDETQYF
>TRBJ2-7|-|TRBV6-1|-
TGTGCCAGCAGTGAAGGGGCAGGGCCCTCCTACGAGCAGTACTTC
CASSEGAGPSYEQYF
>TRBJ2-5|-|TRBV6-5|-
TGTGCCAGCAGTTACCAGGCCGGGGGAGAGACCCAGTACTTC
CASSYQAGGETQYF
>TRBJ1-2|-|TRBV19|-
TGTGCCAGTAGCTTTCAGGGAAGGGATGGCTACACCTTC
CASSFQGRDGYTF
>TRBJ2-1|TRBD2|TRBV29-1|-
TGCAGCGTTGAGGGGGGTAGCGGGGCCAACAATGAGCAGTTCTTC
CSVEGGSGANNEQFF
>TRBJ1-5|TRBD1|TRBV10-2|-
TGCGCCAGTAGACGGGGACAGGGTAATCAGCCCCAGCATTTT
CASRRGQGNQPQHF